The sequence of this TCR beta chain was determined in a study of blood T cell repertoires in COVID-19. Study-wide context: The United States, Italy and Spain provided the acute and convalescent COVID-19 samples. PBMCs, B-cell-depleted T cells, or T cells provided the cDNA or gDNA that made up the material.

In the original analysis: Estimation of nucleated cell counts was performed using reference gene primer amplification. Some clones are missing from TCRdb's copy, which holds only in-frame ones; the method was immunoSEQ multiplex PCR. V and J calls plus clone size are reproduced from that table; the DNA served to infer D and trimming. The sample carries about 120,000 clones, about 85% recorded once. CDR1 SGHDN and CDR2 FVKESK come from the germline V gene. This CDR3 spans 21 amino acids. Trimming shortened V by 6 bases and J by 3 bases, and 30 bases separated the two germline ends. The chain carries TRBV14 and TRBJ1-6; D gene uncertain. The sequenced sample was peripheral blood. This TCR came from a human donor in a cohort sampled during active COVID-19. The DNA for the CDR3 is TGTGCCAGCAGGGGCGATAGCCCGGTGCCGCCGGGAGGAAACTATAATTCACCCCTCCACTTT. Protein product: CASRGDSPVPPGGNYNSPLHF.